Presented here are 28 T cell receptor beta chains from one specimen sequenced in a study of T cells in Graves' hyperthyroidism and ophthalmopathy. TCR beta CDR3 regions were amplified from RNA. A first-round RT-PCR of the TCR CDR3 used the HTBI primer set. TCRdb reprocessed the multiplex PCR reads via MiXCR and lists one record per CDR3 protein. The sample carries 250,000 to 300,000 distinct CDR3 sequences, approximately 16% recorded once. Sequenced: blood. These receptors were taken from a woman in her forties or fifties with Graves' hyperthyroidism that later progressed to Graves' ophthalmopathy.

This clonotype was counted many times. The chain recombines TRBV5-1 with TRBJ2-3; D remains ambiguous. Trimming stripped 4 bases from V and 4 bases from J, with 4 bases between. The V gene's germline CDR1 is SGHRS and CDR2 YFSETQ. The CDR3 covers 11 residues. CDR3 protein: CASSAPDTQYF. The DNA of the CDR3 is TGCGCCAGCAGCGCCCCAGATACGCAGTATTTT.

This clonotype came up many times. The chain recombines TRBV3-1 with TRBJ2-5, with a weak D call TRBD1 (6 bases). The V gene's germline CDR1 is LGHDT and CDR2 YNNKEL (reference sequence). Trimming shortened V by 4 bases and J by 4 bases, and 7 bases separated the two germline ends. The CDR3 covers 12 residues. For the CDR3, the DNA is TGTGCCAGCAGCCCCAGGGGAGAGACCCAGTACTTC. Residues: CASSPRGETQYF.

The sample holds many counts of this clonotype. This chain uses TRBV20-1 with TRBJ2-1, with 7 bases aligning to TRBD2. The CDR3 runs to 16 residues. V trimming: 4 bases; J trimming: 0 bases; junction bases outside the gene matches: 9. CDR1 and CDR2 (germline): DFQATT, SNEGSKA (reference sequence). The CDR3 reads CSATFRGGSSYNEQFF. Written as DNA, the CDR3 is TGCAGTGCTACGTTCCGTGGCGGGAGCTCCTACAATGAGCAGTTCTTC.

V usage is TRBV4-1 and J usage is TRBJ1-6; 7 positions match TRBD1. Trimming removed 3 bases from V and 7 bases from J; junction bases left unmatched: 12. CDR3 length equals 17 residues. Germline V gene lookup returns CDR1 MGHRA and CDR2 YSYEKL. The chain's CDR3 is CASSHGTAGGKNSPLHF. In DNA form, the CDR3 reads TGCGCCAGCAGCCACGGAACGGCAGGGGGTAAGAATTCACCCCTCCACTTT.

The table lists this clonotype with many counts. The chain recombines TRBV30 with TRBJ1-3, with no clear D. From germline, CDR1 is GTSNPN and CDR2 SVGIG (reference sequence). The CDR3 consists of 15 residues. Trimming stripped 0 bases from V and 0 bases from J, with 9 bases between. CDR3 sequence: CAWSVLRSSGNTIYF. The CDR3 DNA follows: TGTGCCTGGAGTGTACTCAGAAGCTCTGGAAACACCATATATTTT.

This chain links TRBV7-9 with TRBJ1-3; no clear D. Germline V gene lookup returns CDR1 SEHNR and CDR2 FQNEAQ (reference sequence). The CDR3 is 16 residues long. The ends were cut back, 2 bases at V and 0 bases at J, with 11 bases in the middle. The CDR3, as DNA: TGTGCCAGCAGCTTATTGGGGTTATCCTCTGGAAACACCATATATTTT. Residues: CASSLLGLSSGNTIYF.

This clonotype was observed many times. The rearrangement joins TRBV2 to TRBJ2-5; 8 bases are a match to TRBD2. This CDR3 is built from 15 residues. The junction had 11 bases not matched to a gene; V was cut back by 5 bases and J by 6 bases. Germline-derived CDR1 and CDR2 are SNHLY and FYNNEI. This CDR3 is CASSSDSGNRKTQYF. CDR3 in DNA: TGTGCCAGCAGTTCCGATAGCGGGAATCGGAAGACCCAGTACTTC.

The chain uses TRBV9 and TRBJ2-2, with TRBD2 matching over 8 bases. V was pared by 4 bases and J by 3 bases, with 11 bases of the junction left unmatched. CDR3 length equals 17 residues. The germline V gene has CDR1 SGDLS and CDR2 YYNGEE. Here the CDR3 reads CASSPLGAGAHTGELFF. In DNA form, the CDR3 reads TGTGCCAGCAGCCCCCTGGGAGCGGGAGCTCACACCGGGGAGCTGTTTTTT.

There are many counts of this clonotype. CDR3 bases: TGTGCTAGTGGTTTGGATGGACAGGACCTCTACGAGCAGTACTTC. Translated: CASGLDGQDLYEQYF. The chain employs TRBV12-5 and TRBJ2-7; TRBD1 matches 7 bases. The germline V gene encodes CDR1 LGHNT and CDR2 FRNRAP. Germline trimming cut 1 base from V and 3 bases from J; bases unmatched to any gene: 6. The CDR3 loop spans 15 amino acids.

The CDR3 bases are TGTGCCAGCAGTGCCAGGACTACAGCCAAAAACATTCAGTACTTC. It codes for CASSARTTAKNIQYF. This chain connects TRBV7-2 to TRBJ2-4; D possibly corresponds to TRBD2 (6 bases). V lost 6 bases, J lost 0 bases, and 12 bases lay in between. Germline V gives CDR1 SGHTA, CDR2 FQGNSA. The CDR3 contains 15 residues.

In its sample, this clonotype was seen many times. The chain carries TRBV7-6 and TRBJ2-6, with 14 nucleotides matching TRBD2. Losses at the gene ends were 5 bases for V and 12 bases for J; bases not matched to a gene: 3. CDR3 length equals 14 residues. CDR1 is SGHVS, CDR2 FNYEAQ, per germline. The CDR3 spells CASSGTSGSTVLTF. In DNA form, the CDR3 reads TGTGCCAGCAGCGGGACTAGCGGGAGTACCGTCCTGACTTTC.

The CDR3 nucleotides read TGCGCCAGCAGCTTGGCCGGACTAGGGGGCACCGGGGAGCTGTTTTTT. Translated: CASSLAGLGGTGELFF. The rearrangement joins TRBV5-1 to TRBJ2-2; TRBD2 might be the D (7 bases). In germline, CDR1 is SGHRS, CDR2 YFSETQ. This CDR3 has 16 amino acids. The germline V and J ends were trimmed by 0 bases and 4 bases, with 13 bases remaining between them.

This clonotype has a handful of counts. Just one base apart from a much larger clone, this may be a read error. The chain has TRBV18 and TRBJ2-1; either TRBD1 or TRBD2 may fit D (5 bases each). The J call is doubtful: the DNA matches TRBJ2-7 better. CDR1 and CDR2 from the germline V gene are KGHSH and LQKENI. The CDR3 loop spans 15 amino acids. The DNA for the CDR3 is TGTGCCAGCTCACCCCGGGACCACTCCTACAATGAGCAGTACTTC. Translation: CASSPRDHSYNEQYF.

This clonotype was seen only a few times. The chain's CDR3 is CASSEGNRVGYTF. DNA of the CDR3: TGTGCCAGCAGCGAGGGCAATAGGGTTGGCTACACCTTC. The V and J genes are TRBV5-6 and TRBJ1-2; no definite D call. Trimming removed 4 bases from V and 7 bases from J, with 14 bases in between. CDR1 is SGHDT, CDR2 YYEEEE, per germline. The CDR3 covers 13 residues.

In its sample, this clonotype was seen many times. This rearrangement joins TRBV28 to TRBJ2-7; D gene ambiguous. This CDR3 has 13 residues. Trimming removed 7 bases from V and 0 bases from J, with 10 bases in between. Germline CDR1 and CDR2: MDHEN and SYDVKM. The CDR3 bases are TGTGCCAGCAAAAAAGGATTCTCCTACGAGCAGTACTTC. Translating gives CASKKGFSYEQYF.

This clonotype was detected many times. One junction end does not reproduce the germline sequence, and a read error may be involved. This sequence joins TRBV12-3 or TRBV12-4 and TRBJ2-2; 12 positions agree with TRBD2. The CDR3 consists of 18 residues. The CDR3 DNA sequence: TGTGCCAGCAGGAGCTGGGGCCTAGCGGGAGGGAACCCCGGGGAGCTGTTTTTT. It encodes CASRSWGLAGGNPGELFF.

This clonotype was counted at least ten times. V usage is TRBV5-1 and J usage is TRBJ2-1; D perhaps matches TRBD2 (5 bases). This CDR3 has 15 amino acids. Germline CDR1 and CDR2: SGHRS and YFSETQ. Trimming removed 0 bases at V and 8 bases at J, with 15 bases between. The CDR3 nucleotides are TGCGCCAGCAGCTTGGAGGGTAGAGCGGTAGATGAGCAGTTCTTC. As protein: CASSLEGRAVDEQFF.

This clonotype has ten or more counts. The rearrangement uses TRBV27 and TRBJ1-2; a possible D gene is TRBD1 (5 bases). The CDR3 is 16 residues long. The V end lost 5 bases, the J end lost 6 bases, and 22 bases lay between the germline ends. The germline V gene has CDR1 MNHEY and CDR2 SMNVEV (reference sequence). CDR3 nucleotide sequence: TGTGCCAGCAGTATTTTTGGGGGGGTAAATTGGAATGGCTACACCTTC. Translating gives CASSIFGGVNWNGYTF.

This clonotype was seen many times. The V gene is TRBV5-1, the J gene TRBJ2-2; D not certain. CDR1 and CDR2 (germline): SGHRS, YFSETQ. V gave up 4 bases and J gave up 5 bases, with 15 bases separating them. The CDR3 contains 15 residues. DNA for the CDR3: TGCGCCAGCAGCCCCGGGTCCCGTTGGACCGGGGAGCTGTTTTTT. Its translation: CASSPGSRWTGELFF. Filled out from reference TRBV5-1 and TRBJ2-2, the complete variable domain reads KAGVTQTPRYLIKTRGQQVTLSCSPISGHRSVSWYQQTPGQGLQFLFEYFSETQRNKGNFPGRFSGRQFSNSRSEMNVSTLELGDSALYLCASSPGSRWTGELFFGEGSRLTVL.

The chain combines TRBV6-1 with TRBJ2-3; D not resolved. CDR1 is MNHNS, CDR2 SASEGT, per germline. This CDR3 has 11 residues. Trimming stripped 8 bases from V and 1 base from J, with 4 bases between. CDR3 sequence (DNA): TGTGCCAGCGACGGCACAGATACGCAGTATTTT. Protein sequence: CASDGTDTQYF.

This clonotype came up a few times. This chain uses TRBV6-2 or TRBV6-3 with TRBJ2-5, with D hard to call. Germline lookup yields CDR1 MNHEY and CDR2 SVGEGT. Trimming removed 5 bases from V and 5 bases from J, with 18 bases in between. The CDR3 extends over 15 amino acids. CDR3 nucleotides: TGTGCCAGCAGTGCTTTGGACGGTCTGAGGGAGACCCAGTACTTC. Translated, it gives CASSALDGLRETQYF.

CDR3 bases: TGTGCCAGCAGCTTGGGACTATTAAACAATGAGCAGTTCTTC. It codes for CASSLGLLNNEQFF. The rearrangement uses TRBV5-6 and TRBJ2-1; a possible D gene is TRBD2 (5 bases). The germline CDR1 and CDR2 sequences are SGHDT and YYEEEE. This CDR3 is built from 14 residues. V was cut by 0 bases and J by 5 bases, with 9 bases left in between.

This clonotype was seen many times. The rearrangement joins TRBV12-3 or TRBV12-4 to TRBJ2-2; 14 nucleotides line up with TRBD2. With V trimmed by 8 bases and J by 1 base, 9 bases remained unmatched. The CDR3 is 18 amino acids. CDR3 nucleotide sequence: TGTGCCAGCGGTCCTCCGGGACTAGCGGGAGAGAACACCGGGGAGCTGTTTTTT. Its translation: CASGPPGLAGENTGELFF.

In this sample, this clonotype turned up many times. V usage is TRBV12-3 or TRBV12-4 and J usage is TRBJ2-1, with 7 bases lining up with TRBD2. V dropped 2 bases and J dropped 7; count of bases not matched to a gene: 5. This CDR3 region has 14 residues. The CDR3 region is CASSLSGMANEQFF. DNA of the CDR3: TGTGCCAGCAGTTTAAGCGGGATGGCAAATGAGCAGTTCTTC.

This clonotype came up many times. The chain has TRBV30 and TRBJ1-5, with a tentative D call TRBD1 (6 bases). Germline-derived CDR1 and CDR2 are GTSNPN and SVGIG (reference sequence). The V end was cut by 3 bases, the J end by 5 bases, with 14 bases between. The CDR3 spans 14 residues. The CDR3 bases are TGTGCCTGGAGAAAGGGGGGCGGTTATCAGCCCCAGCATTTT. Its translation: CAWRKGGGYQPQHF.

This clonotype was counted at least ten times. The chain links TRBV30 to TRBJ1-3; possible D gene TRBD1, 5 bases. The CDR3 loop spans 14 amino acids. Germline-derived CDR1 and CDR2 are GTSNPN and SVGIG (reference sequence). V lost 3 bases, J lost 4 bases, and 13 bases lay in between. The CDR3 sequence is CAWSRLTEGNTIYF. CDR3 sequence (DNA): TGTGCCTGGAGCCGTCTGACAGAGGGAAACACCATATATTTT.

This clonotype was recorded at least ten times. This rearrangement joins TRBV14 to TRBJ2-4, with 9 bases matching TRBD2. Germline lookup yields CDR1 SGHDN and CDR2 FVKESK. CDR3 length equals 16 residues. V dropped 3 bases and J dropped 1; count of bases not matched to a gene: 4. The CDR3 DNA follows: TGTGCCAGCAGCCACTTCGGACTAGCGGCCAAAAACATTCAGTACTTC. Translating gives CASSHFGLAAKNIQYF.

Many counts were recorded for this clonotype. The gene calls are TRBV4-1 and TRBJ2-1, with TRBD2 matching over 12 bases. The CDR3 is 17 amino acids. V gave up 1 base and J gave up 6 bases; unmatched junction bases: 7. Germline values: CDR1 MGHRA, CDR2 YSYEKL. The DNA for the CDR3 is TGCGCCAGCAGCCAAGTCTTTTCTAGCGGGAGGGCCAATGAGCAGTTCTTC. Its protein is CASSQVFSSGRANEQFF.